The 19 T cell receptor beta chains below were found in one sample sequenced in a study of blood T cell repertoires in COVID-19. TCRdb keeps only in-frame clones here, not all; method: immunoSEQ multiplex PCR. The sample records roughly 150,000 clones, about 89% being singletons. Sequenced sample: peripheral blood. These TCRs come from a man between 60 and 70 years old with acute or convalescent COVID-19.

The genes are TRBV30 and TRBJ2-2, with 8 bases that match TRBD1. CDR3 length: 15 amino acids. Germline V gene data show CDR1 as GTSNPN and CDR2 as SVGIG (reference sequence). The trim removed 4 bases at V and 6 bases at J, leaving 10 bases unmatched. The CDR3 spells CAWTLTGVRSGELFF. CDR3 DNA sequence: TGTGCCTGGACCTTGACAGGGGTTCGGTCCGGGGAGCTGTTTTTT.

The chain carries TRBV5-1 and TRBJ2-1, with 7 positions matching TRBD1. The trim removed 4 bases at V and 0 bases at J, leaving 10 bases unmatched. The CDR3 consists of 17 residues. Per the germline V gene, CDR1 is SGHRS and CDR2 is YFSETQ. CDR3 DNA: TGCGCCAGCAGCCAACAACAGGGGAGAGGCTCCTACAATGAGCAGTTCTTC. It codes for CASSQQQGRGSYNEQFF.

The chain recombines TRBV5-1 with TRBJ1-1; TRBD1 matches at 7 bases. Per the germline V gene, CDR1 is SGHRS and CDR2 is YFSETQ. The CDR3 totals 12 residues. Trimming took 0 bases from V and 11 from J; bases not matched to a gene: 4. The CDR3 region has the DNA TGCGCCAGCAGCTTGGAGGGGGCAGGGGCTTTCTTT. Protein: CASSLEGAGAFF.

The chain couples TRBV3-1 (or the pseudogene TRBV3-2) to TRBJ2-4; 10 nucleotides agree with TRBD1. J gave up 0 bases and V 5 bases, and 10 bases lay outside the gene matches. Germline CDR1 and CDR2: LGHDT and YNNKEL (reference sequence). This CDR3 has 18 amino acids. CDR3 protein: CASSDAGTGDLAKNIQYF. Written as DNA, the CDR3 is TGTGCCAGCAGCGACGCCGGGACAGGGGATCTAGCCAAAAACATTCAGTACTTC.

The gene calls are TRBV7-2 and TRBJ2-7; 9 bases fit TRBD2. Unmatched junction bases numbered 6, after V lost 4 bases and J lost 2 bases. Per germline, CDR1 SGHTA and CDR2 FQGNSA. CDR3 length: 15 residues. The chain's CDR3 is CASSSSSGVTYEQYF. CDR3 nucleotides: TGTGCCAGCAGCTCCTCTAGCGGGGTAACCTACGAGCAGTACTTC.

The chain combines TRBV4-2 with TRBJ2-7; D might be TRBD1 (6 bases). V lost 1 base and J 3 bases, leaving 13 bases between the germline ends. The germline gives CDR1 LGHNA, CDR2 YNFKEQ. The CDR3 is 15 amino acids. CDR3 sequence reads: CASSQGGQGLYEQYF. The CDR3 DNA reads TGTGCCAGCAGCCAAGGGGGGCAGGGTCTCTACGAGCAGTACTTC.

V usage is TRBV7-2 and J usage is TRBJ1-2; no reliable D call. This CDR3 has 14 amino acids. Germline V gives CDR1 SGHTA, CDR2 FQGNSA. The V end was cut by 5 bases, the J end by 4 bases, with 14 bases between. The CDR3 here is CASSRTPSPYGYTF. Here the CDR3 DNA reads TGTGCCAGCAGCAGGACTCCGTCCCCCTATGGCTACACCTTC. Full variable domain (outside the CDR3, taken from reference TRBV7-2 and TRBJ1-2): GAGVSQSPSNKVTEKGKDVELRCDPISGHTALYWYRQSLGQGLEFLIYFQGNSAPDKSGLPSDRFSAERTGGSVSTLTIQRTQQEDSAVYLCASSRTPSPYGYTFGSGTRLTVV.

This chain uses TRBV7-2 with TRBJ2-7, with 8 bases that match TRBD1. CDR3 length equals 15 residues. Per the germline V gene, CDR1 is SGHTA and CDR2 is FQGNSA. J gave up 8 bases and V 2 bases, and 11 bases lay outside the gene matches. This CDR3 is CASSLTRAGGRQQYF. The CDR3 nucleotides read TGTGCCAGCAGCTTAACCAGGGCAGGGGGCCGGCAGCAGTACTTC.

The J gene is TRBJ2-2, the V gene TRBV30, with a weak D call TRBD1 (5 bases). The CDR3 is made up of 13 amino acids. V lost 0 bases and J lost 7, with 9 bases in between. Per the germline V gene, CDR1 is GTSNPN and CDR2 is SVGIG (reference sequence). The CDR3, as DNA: TGTGCCTGGAGTGTATCCAGGGTCGGGGAGCTGTTTTTT. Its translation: CAWSVSRVGELFF.

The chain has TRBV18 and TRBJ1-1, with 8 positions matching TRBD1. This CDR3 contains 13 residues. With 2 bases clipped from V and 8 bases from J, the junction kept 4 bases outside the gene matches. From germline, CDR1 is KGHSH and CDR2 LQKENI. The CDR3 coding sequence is TGTGCCAGCTCACCAGACAGGGGCAGCGAAGCTTTCTTT. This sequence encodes CASSPDRGSEAFF.

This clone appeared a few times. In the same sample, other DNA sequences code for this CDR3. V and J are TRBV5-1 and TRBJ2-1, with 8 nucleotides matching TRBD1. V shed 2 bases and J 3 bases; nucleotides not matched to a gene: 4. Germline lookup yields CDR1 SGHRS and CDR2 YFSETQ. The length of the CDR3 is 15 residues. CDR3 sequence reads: CASSLGTGNYNEQFF. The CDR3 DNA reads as TGCGCCAGCAGCTTAGGGACAGGAAACTACAATGAGCAGTTCTTC.

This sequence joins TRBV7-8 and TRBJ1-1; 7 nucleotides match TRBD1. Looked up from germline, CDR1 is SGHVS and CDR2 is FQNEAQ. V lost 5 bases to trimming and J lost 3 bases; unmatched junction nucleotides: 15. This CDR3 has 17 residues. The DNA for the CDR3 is TGTGCCAGCAGCCCGACAGGGTCTAGCTCCACCTACACTGAAGCTTTCTTT. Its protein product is CASSPTGSSSTYTEAFF.

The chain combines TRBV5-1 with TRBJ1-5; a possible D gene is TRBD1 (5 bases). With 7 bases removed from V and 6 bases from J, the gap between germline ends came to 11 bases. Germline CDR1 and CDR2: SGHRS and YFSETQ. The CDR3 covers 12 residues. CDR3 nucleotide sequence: TGCGCCAGCCCAGGGTTAGGTCAGCCCCAGCATTTT. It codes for CASPGLGQPQHF.

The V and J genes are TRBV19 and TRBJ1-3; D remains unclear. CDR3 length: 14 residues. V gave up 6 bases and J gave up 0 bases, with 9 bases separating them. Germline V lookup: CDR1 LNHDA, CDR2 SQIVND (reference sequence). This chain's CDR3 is CASSRQNSGNTIYF. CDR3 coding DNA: TGTGCCAGTAGCAGGCAGAACTCTGGAAACACCATATATTTT.

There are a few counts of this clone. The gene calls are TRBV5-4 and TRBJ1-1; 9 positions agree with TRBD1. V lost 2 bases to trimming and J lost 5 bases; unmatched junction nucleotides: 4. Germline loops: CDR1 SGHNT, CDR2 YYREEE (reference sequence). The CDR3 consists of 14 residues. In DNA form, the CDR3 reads TGTGCCAGCAGCTTAAACAGGGGGCGGACTGAAGCTTTCTTT. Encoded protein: CASSLNRGRTEAFF.

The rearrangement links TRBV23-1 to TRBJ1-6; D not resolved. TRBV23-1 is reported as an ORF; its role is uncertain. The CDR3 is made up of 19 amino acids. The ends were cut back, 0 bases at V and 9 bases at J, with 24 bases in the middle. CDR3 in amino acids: CASSQSLCREVTARSPLHF. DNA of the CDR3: TGCGCCAGCAGTCAATCGTTGTGTCGTGAGGTCACCGCTCGTTCACCCCTCCACTTT.

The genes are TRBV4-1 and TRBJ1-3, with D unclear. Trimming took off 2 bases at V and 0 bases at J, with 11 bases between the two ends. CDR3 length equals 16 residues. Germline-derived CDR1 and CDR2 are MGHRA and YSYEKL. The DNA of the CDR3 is TGCGCCAGCAGCCAATTCGGAGGGTTCTCTGGAAACACCATATATTTT. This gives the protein CASSQFGGFSGNTIYF.

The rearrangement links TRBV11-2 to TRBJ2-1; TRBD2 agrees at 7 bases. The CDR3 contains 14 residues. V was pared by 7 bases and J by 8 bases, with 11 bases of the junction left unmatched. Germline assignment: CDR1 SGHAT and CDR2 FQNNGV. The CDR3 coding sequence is TGTGCCAGCACCCCACTCGGACTAGTTGATGAGCAGTTCTTC. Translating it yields CASTPLGLVDEQFF.

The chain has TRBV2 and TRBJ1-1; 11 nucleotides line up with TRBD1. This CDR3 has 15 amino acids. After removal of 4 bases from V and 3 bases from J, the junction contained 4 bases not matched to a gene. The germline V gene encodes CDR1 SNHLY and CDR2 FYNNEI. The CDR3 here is CASSGDRGVYTEAFF. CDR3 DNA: TGTGCCAGCAGTGGGGACAGGGGGGTTTACACTGAAGCTTTCTTT.